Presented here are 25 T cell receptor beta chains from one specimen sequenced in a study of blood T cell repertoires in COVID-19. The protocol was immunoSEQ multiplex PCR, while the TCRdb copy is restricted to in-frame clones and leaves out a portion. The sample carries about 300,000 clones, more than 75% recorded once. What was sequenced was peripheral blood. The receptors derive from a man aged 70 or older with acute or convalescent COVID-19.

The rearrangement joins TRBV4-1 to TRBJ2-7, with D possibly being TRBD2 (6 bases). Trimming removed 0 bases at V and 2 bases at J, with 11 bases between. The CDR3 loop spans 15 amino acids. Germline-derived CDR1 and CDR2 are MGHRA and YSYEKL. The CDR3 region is CASSQEGGIAYEQYF. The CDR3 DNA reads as TGCGCCAGCAGCCAAGAGGGAGGAATTGCCTACGAGCAGTACTTC.

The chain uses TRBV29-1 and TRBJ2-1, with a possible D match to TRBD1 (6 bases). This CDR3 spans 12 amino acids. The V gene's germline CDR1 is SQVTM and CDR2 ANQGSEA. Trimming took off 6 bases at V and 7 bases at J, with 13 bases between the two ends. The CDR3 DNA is TGCAGCGTAGCGACAGGCCCTAATGAGCAGTTCTTC. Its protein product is CSVATGPNEQFF.

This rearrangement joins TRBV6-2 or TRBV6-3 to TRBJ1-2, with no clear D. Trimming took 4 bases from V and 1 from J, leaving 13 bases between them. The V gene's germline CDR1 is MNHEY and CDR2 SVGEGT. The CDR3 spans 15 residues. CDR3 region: CASSFAWEFNYGYTF. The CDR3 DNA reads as TGTGCCAGCAGTTTCGCTTGGGAGTTTAACTATGGCTACACCTTC.

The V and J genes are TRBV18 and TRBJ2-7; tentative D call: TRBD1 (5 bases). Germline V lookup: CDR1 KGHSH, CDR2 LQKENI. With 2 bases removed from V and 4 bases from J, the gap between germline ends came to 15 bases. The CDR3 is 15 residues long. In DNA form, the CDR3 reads TGTGCCAGCTCACCAGGTGGGGCTCGCGATTACGAGCAGTACTTC. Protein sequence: CASSPGGARDYEQYF.

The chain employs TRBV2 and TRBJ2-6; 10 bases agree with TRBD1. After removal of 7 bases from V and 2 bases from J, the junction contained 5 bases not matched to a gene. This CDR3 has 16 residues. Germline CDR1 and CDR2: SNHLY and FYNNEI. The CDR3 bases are TGTGCCAGCAAATCGACAGGGGGCGCTGGGGCCAACGTCCTGACTTTC. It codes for CASKSTGGAGANVLTF.

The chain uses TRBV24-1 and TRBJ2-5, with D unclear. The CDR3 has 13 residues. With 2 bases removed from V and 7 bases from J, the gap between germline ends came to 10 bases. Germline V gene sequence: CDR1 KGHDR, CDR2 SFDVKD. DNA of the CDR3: TGTGCCACCAGTGATTCGGCCCAGCGGACCCAGTACTTC. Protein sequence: CATSDSAQRTQYF.

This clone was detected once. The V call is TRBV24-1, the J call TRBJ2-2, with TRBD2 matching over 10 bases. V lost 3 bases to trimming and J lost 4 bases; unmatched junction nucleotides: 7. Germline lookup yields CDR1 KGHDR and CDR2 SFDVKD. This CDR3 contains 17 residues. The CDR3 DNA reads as TGTGCCACCAGTGATCCGTCTAGCGGGGGTTTCACCGGGGAGCTGTTTTTT. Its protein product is CATSDPSSGGFTGELFF.

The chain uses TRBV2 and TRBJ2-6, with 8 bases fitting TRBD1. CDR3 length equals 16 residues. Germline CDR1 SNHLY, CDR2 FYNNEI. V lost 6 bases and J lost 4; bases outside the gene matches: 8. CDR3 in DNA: TGTGCCAGCAGGGGGACAGGAGGTTCGGGGGCCAACGTCCTGACTTTC. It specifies CASRGTGGSGANVLTF.

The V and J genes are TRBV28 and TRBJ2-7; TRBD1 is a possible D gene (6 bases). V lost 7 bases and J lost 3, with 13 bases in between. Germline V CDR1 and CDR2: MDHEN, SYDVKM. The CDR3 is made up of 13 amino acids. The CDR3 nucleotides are TGTGCCAGCACAGACAGGCGGAACTACGAGCAGTACTTC. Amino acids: CASTDRRNYEQYF. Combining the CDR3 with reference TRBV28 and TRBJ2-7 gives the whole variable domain DVKVTQSSRYLVKRTGEKVFLECVQDMDHENMFWYRQDPGLGLRLIYFSYDVKMKEKGDIPEGYSVSREKKERFSLILESASTNQTSMYLCASTDRRNYEQYFGPGTRLTVT.

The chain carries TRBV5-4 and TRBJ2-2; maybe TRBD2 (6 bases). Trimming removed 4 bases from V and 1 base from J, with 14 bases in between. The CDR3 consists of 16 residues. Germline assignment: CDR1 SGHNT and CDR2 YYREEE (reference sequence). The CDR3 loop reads CASSLGGILNTGELFF. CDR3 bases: TGTGCCAGCAGCCTAGGAGGGATCCTGAACACCGGGGAGCTGTTTTTT.

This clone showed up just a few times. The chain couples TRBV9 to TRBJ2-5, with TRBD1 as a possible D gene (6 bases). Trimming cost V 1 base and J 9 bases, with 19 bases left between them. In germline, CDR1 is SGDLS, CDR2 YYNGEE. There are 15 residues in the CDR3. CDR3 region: CASSVSGVLGLAQYF. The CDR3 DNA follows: TGTGCCAGCAGCGTATCAGGGGTCCTTGGGTTGGCCCAGTACTTC.

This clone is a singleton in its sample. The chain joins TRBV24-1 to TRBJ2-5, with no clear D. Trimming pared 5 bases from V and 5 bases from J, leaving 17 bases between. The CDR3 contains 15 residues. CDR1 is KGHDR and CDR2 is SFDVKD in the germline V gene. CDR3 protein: CATSASAIPSETQYF. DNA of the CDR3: TGTGCCACCAGTGCCTCCGCGATACCGTCGGAGACCCAGTACTTC.

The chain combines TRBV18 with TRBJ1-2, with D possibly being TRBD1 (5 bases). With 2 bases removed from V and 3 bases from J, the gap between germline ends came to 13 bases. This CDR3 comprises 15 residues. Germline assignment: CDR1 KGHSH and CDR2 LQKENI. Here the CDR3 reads CASSPIGGLDYGYTF. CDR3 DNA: TGTGCCAGCTCACCAATCGGGGGATTAGACTATGGCTACACCTTC.

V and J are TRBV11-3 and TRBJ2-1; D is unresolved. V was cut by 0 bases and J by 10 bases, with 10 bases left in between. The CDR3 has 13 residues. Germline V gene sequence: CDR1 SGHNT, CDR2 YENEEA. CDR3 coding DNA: TGTGCCAGCAGCTTAGATCCTGGAGAGGAGCAGTTCTTC. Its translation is CASSLDPGEEQFF.

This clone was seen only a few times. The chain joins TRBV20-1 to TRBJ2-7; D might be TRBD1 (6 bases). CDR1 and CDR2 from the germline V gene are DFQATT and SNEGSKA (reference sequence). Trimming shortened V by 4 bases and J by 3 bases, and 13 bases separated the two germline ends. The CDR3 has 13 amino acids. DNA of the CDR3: TGCAGTGCTAATGACCAGGGGAACTACGAGCAGTACTTC. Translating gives CSANDQGNYEQYF.

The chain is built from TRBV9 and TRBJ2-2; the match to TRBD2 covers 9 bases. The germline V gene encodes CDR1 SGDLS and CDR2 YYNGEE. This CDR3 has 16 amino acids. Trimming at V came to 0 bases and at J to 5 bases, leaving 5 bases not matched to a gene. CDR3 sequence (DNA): TGTGCCAGCAGCGTAGGGGGTAGCGGGAGAACCGGGGAGCTGTTTTTT. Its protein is CASSVGGSGRTGELFF.

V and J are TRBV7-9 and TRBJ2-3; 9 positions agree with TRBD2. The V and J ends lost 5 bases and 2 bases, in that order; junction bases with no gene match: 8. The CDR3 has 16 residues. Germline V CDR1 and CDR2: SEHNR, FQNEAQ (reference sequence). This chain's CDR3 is CASSIRLAEFTDTQYF. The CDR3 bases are TGTGCCAGCAGCATCAGACTAGCGGAGTTCACAGATACGCAGTATTTT.

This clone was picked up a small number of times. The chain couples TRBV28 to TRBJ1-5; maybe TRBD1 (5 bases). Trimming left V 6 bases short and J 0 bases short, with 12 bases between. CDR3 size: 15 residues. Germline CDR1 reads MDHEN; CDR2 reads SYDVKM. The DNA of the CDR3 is TGTGCCAGCAGCGGGGCGGGATATAGCAATCAGCCCCAGCATTTT. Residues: CASSGAGYSNQPQHF.

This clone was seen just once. The CDR3 sequence: CASSLEDRYTEAFF. The CDR3 nucleotides are TGTGCCAGCAGCTTGGAGGACAGGTACACTGAAGCTTTCTTT. The V call is TRBV7-8, the J call TRBJ1-1, with 7 bases fitting TRBD1. The CDR3 has 14 amino acids. CDR1 is SGHVS and CDR2 is FQNEAQ in the germline V gene. The V and J ends lost 3 bases and 3 bases, in that order; junction bases with no gene match: 4.

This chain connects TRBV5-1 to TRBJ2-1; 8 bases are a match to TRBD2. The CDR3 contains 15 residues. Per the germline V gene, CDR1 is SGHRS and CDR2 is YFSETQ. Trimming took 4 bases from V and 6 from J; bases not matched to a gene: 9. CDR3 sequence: CASSRSGVKFNEQFF. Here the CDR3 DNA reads TGCGCCAGCAGCCGTAGCGGGGTGAAGTTCAATGAGCAGTTCTTC.

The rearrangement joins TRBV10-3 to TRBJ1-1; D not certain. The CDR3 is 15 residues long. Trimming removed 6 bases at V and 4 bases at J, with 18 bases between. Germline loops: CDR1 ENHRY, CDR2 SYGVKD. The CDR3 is CAIRTGRGLSTEAFF. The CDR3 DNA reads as TGTGCCATCAGGACTGGGCGGGGTTTAAGCACTGAAGCTTTCTTT.

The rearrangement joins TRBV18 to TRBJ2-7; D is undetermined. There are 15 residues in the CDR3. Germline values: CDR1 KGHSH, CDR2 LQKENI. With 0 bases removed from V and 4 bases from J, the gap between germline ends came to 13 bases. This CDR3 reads CASSPPSRSEYEQYF. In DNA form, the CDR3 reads TGTGCCAGCTCACCACCATCCAGGTCGGAATACGAGCAGTACTTC.

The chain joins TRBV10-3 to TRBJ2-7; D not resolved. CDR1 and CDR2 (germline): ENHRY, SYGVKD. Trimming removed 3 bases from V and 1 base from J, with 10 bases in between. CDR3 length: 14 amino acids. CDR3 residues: CAISESKRSYEQYF. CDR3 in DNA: TGTGCCATCAGTGAAAGTAAGCGATCCTACGAGCAGTACTTC.

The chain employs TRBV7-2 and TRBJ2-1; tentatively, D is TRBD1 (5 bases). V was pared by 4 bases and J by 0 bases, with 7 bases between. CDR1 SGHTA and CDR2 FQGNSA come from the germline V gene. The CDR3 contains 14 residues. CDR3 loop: CASSSRVSYNEQFF. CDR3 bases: TGTGCCAGCAGCTCCAGGGTCTCCTACAATGAGCAGTTCTTC.

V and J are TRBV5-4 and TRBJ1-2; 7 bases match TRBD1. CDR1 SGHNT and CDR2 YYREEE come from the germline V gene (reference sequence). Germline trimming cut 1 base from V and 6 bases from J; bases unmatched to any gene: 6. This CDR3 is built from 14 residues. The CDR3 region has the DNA TGTGCCAGCAGCTTGCCCGGGACAGACCATGGCTACACCTTC. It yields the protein CASSLPGTDHGYTF.